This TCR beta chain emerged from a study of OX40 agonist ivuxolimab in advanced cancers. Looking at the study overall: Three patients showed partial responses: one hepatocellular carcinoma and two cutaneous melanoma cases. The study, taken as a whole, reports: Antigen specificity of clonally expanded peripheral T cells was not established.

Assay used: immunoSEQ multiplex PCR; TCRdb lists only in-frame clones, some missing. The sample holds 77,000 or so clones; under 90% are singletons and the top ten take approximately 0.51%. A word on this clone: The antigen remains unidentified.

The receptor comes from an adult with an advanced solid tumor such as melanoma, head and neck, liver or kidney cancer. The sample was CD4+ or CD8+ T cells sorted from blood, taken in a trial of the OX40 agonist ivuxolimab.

CDR3 coding DNA: TGCGCCAGCAGCCCCGGACAGGGGGCTTACGAGCAGTACTTC. It encodes CASSPGQGAYEQYF. The chain couples TRBV4-1 to TRBJ2-7; 11 bases line up with TRBD1. Per germline, CDR1 MGHRA and CDR2 YSYEKL. The ends lost 4 bases at V and 4 bases at J; junction bases unmatched: 3. The CDR3 has 14 residues.